This is a list of T cell receptor beta chains from one sample in a study of T-cell reconstitution after alpha-beta-depleted transplantation in children. TCRdb itself ran the PCR reads through MiXCR, one entry per CDR3 protein. The sample includes about 350,000 distinct CDR3 sequences, about 14% of them seen just once. The material was PBMCs, obtained from the stem cell graft. These TCRs come from a human donor who donated a stem cell graft to a child with Fanconi anemia. Each CDR3 is given with its conserved first and last residue. D genes are given only for firm matches. Clone size is given for some rows only: seen once, a few or many times, or a class if the clone is expanded.

clone size,J gene,V gene,D gene,CDR3 protein,CDR3 DNA
few,TRBJ2-3,TRBV5-5,.,CASSNPTGSDTQYF,TGTGCCAGCAGCAACCCGACGGGGTCAGATACGCAGTATTTT
.,TRBJ1-1,TRBV29-1,.,CSALITTGEAFF,TGCAGCGCCCTAATCACGACGGGAGAAGCTTTCTTT
few,TRBJ2-2,TRBV28,TRBD1,CASSLSGQGDGELFF,TGTGCCAGCAGTTTATCCGGACAGGGCGACGGGGAGCTGTTTTTT
many,TRBJ2-1,TRBV5-1,.,CASSLGQTRGNEQFF,TGCGCCAGCAGCTTGGGCCAGACCCGCGGTAATGAGCAGTTCTTC
many,TRBJ1-2,TRBV12-3/TRBV12-4,.,CASSPRGGGYYGYTF,TGTGCCAGCAGTCCCCGAGGTGGAGGGTATTATGGCTACACCTTC
many,TRBJ2-3,TRBV24-1,TRBD1,CATTGTATDTQYF,TGTGCCACCACCGGGACAGCCACAGATACGCAGTATTTT
.,TRBJ2-5,TRBV5-4,TRBD2,CASSSKLAGDIQETQYF,TGTGCCAGCAGCTCGAAATTAGCGGGGGATATTCAAGAGACCCAGTACTTC
many,TRBJ2-5,TRBV10-3,.,CAISESTILEQETQYF,TGTGCCATCAGTGAGTCGACAATCCTAGAGCAAGAGACCCAGTACTTC
.,TRBJ2-5,TRBV3-1,.,CASSPVGSGRYQETQYF,TGTGCCAGCAGCCCAGTAGGGTCGGGACGGTACCAAGAGACCCAGTACTTC
few,TRBJ1-1,TRBV4-3,.,CASSQGVPLGRAFF,TGCGCCAGCAGCCAGGGGGTCCCTCTGGGGAGAGCTTTCTTT
many,TRBJ2-2,TRBV30,.,CAWSVNRGADTGELFF,TGTGCCTGGAGTGTAAACCGGGGGGCTGACACCGGGGAGCTGTTTTTT
few,TRBJ1-1,TRBV7-2,.,CASSRQRETEAFF,TGTGCCAGCAGCAGGCAAAGGGAAACTGAAGCTTTCTTT
.,TRBJ2-5,TRBV18,TRBD1,CASSPRGQAEETQYF,TGTGCCAGCTCTCCCAGAGGACAGGCGGAGGAGACCCAGTACTTC
.,TRBJ1-1,TRBV29-1,.,CSVEEGGTEAFF,TGCAGCGTTGAAGAGGGGGGGACTGAAGCTTTCTTT
many,TRBJ2-1,TRBV12-3/TRBV12-4,.,CASSNRLGNEQFF,TGTGCCAGCTCAAATCGATTAGGCAATGAGCAGTTCTTC
.,TRBJ1-2,TRBV12-3/TRBV12-4,.,CASSPVGARDGYTF,TGTGCCAGCAGTCCCGTTGGGGCGAGGGATGGCTACACCTTC
.,TRBJ2-5,TRBV29-1,.,CSVEAKETQYF,TGCAGCGTTGAGGCTAAAGAGACCCAGTACTTC
few,TRBJ2-4,TRBV9,TRBD1,CASSRGQGSAKNIQYF,TGTGCCAGCAGCCGTGGACAGGGGAGCGCCAAAAACATTCAGTACTTC
.,TRBJ1-5,TRBV28,.,CASSLWKGWVASNQPQHF,TGTGCCAGCAGTTTATGGAAGGGTTGGGTCGCGAGCAATCAGCCCCAGCATTTT
few,TRBJ1-2,TRBV12-3/TRBV12-4,.,CASSSTVGYTF,TGTGCCAGCAGTTCGACAGTTGGCTACACCTTC
.,TRBJ2-1,TRBV5-5,TRBD1,CASSSQGTGPPEDEQFF,TGTGCCAGCAGCTCCCAGGGGACAGGCCCCCCAGAAGATGAGCAGTTCTTC
.,TRBJ1-5,TRBV2,.,CATASMISNQPQHF,TGTGCCACCGCGTCAATGATTAGCAATCAGCCCCAGCATTTT
many,TRBJ2-1,TRBV12-5,.,CASAPPETGRVVYNEQFF,TGTGCTAGTGCTCCTCCAGAGACCGGGCGGGTCGTCTACAATGAGCAGTTCTTC
many,TRBJ2-3,TRBV7-6,.,CASSSDSRSTDTQYF,TGTGCCAGCAGCTCGGACAGCCGTAGCACAGATACGCAGTATTTT
.,TRBJ2-2,TRBV29-1,TRBD1,CSVSGTGGFGELFF,TGCAGCGTCTCCGGGACAGGAGGGTTCGGGGAGCTGTTTTTT
many,TRBJ2-5,TRBV7-6,.,CASSNRGETQYF,TGTGCCAGCAGTAATAGGGGGGAGACCCAGTACTTC
few,TRBJ2-3,TRBV11-2,.,CASSFSPADTQYF,TGTGCCAGCAGCTTTTCCCCAGCAGATACGCAGTATTTT
.,TRBJ1-1,TRBV7-9,.,CASSRNGMNTEAFF,TGTGCCAGCAGCCGCAATGGAATGAACACTGAAGCTTTCTTT
few,TRBJ2-5,TRBV6-2/TRBV6-3,.,CASSYRDFQETQYF,TGTGCCAGCAGTTACCGGGACTTCCAAGAGACCCAGTACTTC
many,TRBJ2-7,TRBV5-1,.,CASSFRENYEQYF,TGCGCCAGCAGCTTCCGGGAAAACTACGAGCAGTACTTC
.,TRBJ2-2,TRBV6-1,TRBD2,CATRLAGNTGELFF,TGTGCCACCCGACTAGCGGGGAACACCGGGGAGCTGTTTTTT
.,TRBJ2-7,TRBV4-1,TRBD1,CASSHDPGQTYEQYF,TGCGCCAGCAGCCACGACCCGGGACAGACCTACGAGCAGTACTTC
.,TRBJ2-2,TRBV29-1,TRBD1,CSGRDRGDGELFF,TGCAGCGGCCGGGACAGGGGAGACGGGGAGCTGTTTTTT
.,TRBJ2-7,TRBV10-2,TRBD1,CASREVGTGGHEQYF,TGCGCCAGCCGAGAGGTTGGGACAGGGGGCCACGAGCAGTACTTC
few,TRBJ1-5,TRBV4-2,.,CASSQGDFRGNQPQHF,TGTGCCAGCAGCCAAGGGGACTTCAGGGGTAATCAGCCCCAGCATTTT
.,TRBJ2-1,TRBV20-1,.,CSASRRGSNNEQFF,TGCAGTGCTAGTAGACGGGGGTCTAACAATGAGCAGTTCTTC
many,TRBJ1-2,TRBV3-1,TRBD1,CASSQEPGGAYGYTF,TGTGCCAGCAGCCAAGAACCAGGGGGCGCCTATGGCTACACCTTC
.,TRBJ2-3,TRBV7-2,.,CASSFGTGYTDTQYF,TGTGCCAGCAGCTTCGGTACAGGATACACAGATACGCAGTATTTT
many,TRBJ1-1,TRBV7-8,.,CASSLGARGVNTEAFF,TGTGCCAGCAGCTTAGGGGCGAGAGGGGTGAACACTGAAGCTTTCTTT
many,TRBJ1-4,TRBV7-9,.,CASSLGALEKLFF,TGTGCCAGCAGCTTGGGGGCTCTCGAAAAACTGTTTTTT
.,TRBJ2-3,TRBV12-3/TRBV12-4,TRBD2,CASSTGLAGPTDTQYF,TGTGCCAGCAGTACGGGACTAGCGGGGCCCACAGATACGCAGTATTTT
many,TRBJ2-2,TRBV10-3,.,CAISWTDTGELFF,TGTGCCATCAGTTGGACAGACACCGGGGAGCTGTTTTTT
many,TRBJ1-2,TRBV6-1,.,CASSEDAYGYTF,TGTGCCAGCAGTGAGGACGCCTATGGCTACACCTTC
few,TRBJ1-2,TRBV12-3/TRBV12-4,.,CASTFLGVGYTF,TGTGCCAGCACTTTTCTAGGGGTTGGCTACACCTTC
few,TRBJ1-2,TRBV6-2/TRBV6-3,.,CASNPAGVSNYGYTF,TGTGCCAGCAACCCAGCGGGGGTCTCTAACTATGGCTACACCTTC
few,TRBJ2-1,TRBV7-8,.,CASSASRVRRYNEQFF,TGTGCCAGCAGCGCCTCCCGTGTCCGGAGGTACAATGAGCAGTTCTTC
few,TRBJ2-1,TRBV11-2,.,CASSLVRGAYNEQFF,TGTGCCAGCAGCTTAGTTCGGGGGGCTTACAATGAGCAGTTCTTC
many,TRBJ1-1,TRBV5-1,TRBD1,CASSATGVGTEAFF,TGCGCCAGCAGCGCGACAGGGGTGGGCACTGAAGCTTTCTTT
many,TRBJ2-2,TRBV28,.,CASQYANTGELFF,TGTGCCAGTCAGTACGCGAACACCGGGGAGCTGTTTTTT
many,TRBJ1-4,TRBV29-1,.,CSAYRTGTEKLFF,TGCAGCGCTTACAGGACCGGGACTGAAAAACTGTTTTTT
many,TRBJ2-4,TRBV28,.,CASSWGDRAIQYF,TGTGCCAGCAGTTGGGGGGACCGAGCCATTCAGTACTTC